These T cell receptor beta chains were read from a single sample in a study of blood T cell repertoires in COVID-19. Method: immunoSEQ multiplex PCR; TCRdb's copy keeps in-frame clones and lacks some. The table includes approximately 190,000 clones, over 80% detected once. The source material was peripheral blood. The origin of the receptors is a woman aged 55-69 years with COVID-19, enrolled during active disease. The CDR3 runs from the conserved cysteine through the conserved F or W. D genes are given only for firm matches. Some rows have no size entry. The others give once, few or many, or a class for an expanded clone.

D gene | clone size | J gene | V gene | CDR3 protein | CDR3 DNA
TRBD2 | once | TRBJ2-1 | TRBV4-3 | CASSQANGGSGNEQFF | TGCGCCAGCAGCCAAGCTAATGGCGGGAGCGGAAATGAGCAGTTCTTC
TRBD1 | NA | TRBJ1-2 | TRBV6-5 | CASWGTGNYGYTF | TGTGCCAGCTGGGGGACAGGGAACTATGGCTACACCTTC
NA | NA | TRBJ2-1 | TRBV6-5 | CASSYGRSFYNEQFF | TGTGCCAGCAGTTACGGGAGAAGCTTCTACAATGAGCAGTTCTTC
NA | NA | TRBJ1-2 | TRBV19 | CASRVGGSNYGYTF | TGTGCCAGTCGAGTTGGGGGGAGCAACTATGGCTACACCTTC
TRBD2 | few | TRBJ2-2 | TRBV29-1 | CSVEDPLAGGINTGELFF | TGCAGCGTTGAAGATCCACTAGCGGGAGGGATAAACACCGGGGAGCTGTTTTTT
TRBD1 | once | TRBJ1-4 | TRBV6-5 | CASSFGQENEKLFF | TGTGCCAGCAGTTTCGGACAGGAGAATGAAAAACTGTTTTTT
TRBD1 | NA | TRBJ1-6 | TRBV6-5 | CASSRDRVESPLHF | TGTGCCAGCAGCCGTGACAGGGTTGAATCACCCCTCCACTTT
NA | NA | TRBJ1-5 | TRBV10-3 | CAISPSEGPQHF | TGTGCCATCAGCCCCTCTGAGGGGCCCCAGCATTTT
TRBD2 | few | TRBJ2-1 | TRBV28 | CASSLRMGTSGSIGSYNEQFF | TGTGCCAGCAGTCTGCGGATGGGGACTAGCGGGAGTATAGGGTCCTACAATGAGCAGTTCTTC
NA | NA | TRBJ2-5 | TRBV15 | CATSRGQQETQYF | TGTGCCACCAGCAGAGGACAGCAAGAGACCCAGTACTTC
TRBD2 | NA | TRBJ2-2 | TRBV7-3 | CASSFSGGGELFF | TGTGCCAGCAGCTTTAGCGGGGGCGGGGAGCTGTTTTTT
NA | NA | TRBJ1-5 | TRBV6-2/TRBV6-3 | CASSYELRTQPQHF | TGTGCCAGCAGTTACGAGCTGAGAACCCAGCCCCAGCATTTT
NA | NA | TRBJ1-1 | TRBV18 | CASSQAHNTEAFF | TGTGCCAGCTCTCAGGCCCATAACACTGAAGCTTTCTTT
TRBD1 | NA | TRBJ1-5 | TRBV19 | CASKDRQGNQPQHF | TGTGCCAGTAAGGACCGACAGGGTAATCAGCCCCAGCATTTT
TRBD1 | NA | TRBJ2-2 | TRBV7-3 | CASSLHPGTGLSTDTGELFF | TGTGCCAGCAGCTTACATCCCGGGACAGGCCTTTCCACCGACACCGGGGAGCTGTTTTTT
NA | NA | TRBJ2-5 | TRBV11-2 | CASSPEVFQETQYF | TGTGCCAGCAGCCCGGAGGTTTTTCAAGAGACCCAGTACTTC
NA | NA | TRBJ1-2 | TRBV7-9 | CASTPFHRGAALGYTF | TGTGCCAGCACCCCCTTTCATCGGGGAGCGGCCTTGGGCTACACCTTC
NA | NA | TRBJ1-1 | TRBV19 | CASSIGGRNTEAFF | TGTGCCAGTAGTATAGGGGGCCGGAACACTGAAGCTTTCTTT
TRBD2 | NA | TRBJ2-4 | TRBV10-2 | CASSAGGNQNIQYF | TGCGCCAGCAGTGCGGGGGGTAATCAAAACATTCAGTACTTC
TRBD2 | once | TRBJ2-2 | TRBV28 | CASRPSGRENTGELFF | TGTGCCAGCAGACCTAGCGGGAGGGAGAACACCGGGGAGCTGTTTTTT
NA | NA | TRBJ2-3 | TRBV6-5 | CASTLLDTQYF | TGTGCCAGCACACTACTAGATACGCAGTATTTT
NA | NA | TRBJ1-3 | TRBV19 | CASSWGGGNTIYF | TGTGCCAGTAGCTGGGGCGGCGGAAACACCATATATTTT
NA | once | TRBJ2-7 | TRBV5-6 | CASSLPQGVSYEQYF | TGTGCCAGCAGCTTGCCCCAGGGTGTCTCCTACGAGCAGTACTTC
NA | NA | TRBJ1-2 | TRBV2 | CASRLGAGNYGYTF | TGTGCCAGCCGTCTAGGGGCAGGCAACTATGGCTACACCTTC
TRBD2 | NA | TRBJ2-3 | TRBV7-8 | CASSLRTSGSRDTQYF | TGTGCCAGCAGCCTAAGGACTAGCGGGAGTCGAGATACGCAGTATTTT
NA | few | TRBJ1-1 | TRBV5-1 | CASSLGLPGPLNTEAFF | TGCGCCAGCAGCTTGGGACTACCAGGACCCCTGAACACTGAAGCTTTCTTT
TRBD1 | NA | TRBJ1-5 | TRBV19 | CASSIGQGARQPQHF | TGTGCCAGTAGTATTGGACAGGGGGCCCGTCAGCCCCAGCATTTT
TRBD1 | once | TRBJ2-3 | TRBV5-6 | CASSKGQVFTDTQYF | TGTGCCAGCAGCAAGGGACAGGTCTTCACAGATACGCAGTATTTT
TRBD1 | few | TRBJ2-3 | TRBV5-4 | CASSLRTGLGTDTQYF | TGTGCCAGCAGCTTGCGGACAGGGTTAGGCACAGATACGCAGTATTTT